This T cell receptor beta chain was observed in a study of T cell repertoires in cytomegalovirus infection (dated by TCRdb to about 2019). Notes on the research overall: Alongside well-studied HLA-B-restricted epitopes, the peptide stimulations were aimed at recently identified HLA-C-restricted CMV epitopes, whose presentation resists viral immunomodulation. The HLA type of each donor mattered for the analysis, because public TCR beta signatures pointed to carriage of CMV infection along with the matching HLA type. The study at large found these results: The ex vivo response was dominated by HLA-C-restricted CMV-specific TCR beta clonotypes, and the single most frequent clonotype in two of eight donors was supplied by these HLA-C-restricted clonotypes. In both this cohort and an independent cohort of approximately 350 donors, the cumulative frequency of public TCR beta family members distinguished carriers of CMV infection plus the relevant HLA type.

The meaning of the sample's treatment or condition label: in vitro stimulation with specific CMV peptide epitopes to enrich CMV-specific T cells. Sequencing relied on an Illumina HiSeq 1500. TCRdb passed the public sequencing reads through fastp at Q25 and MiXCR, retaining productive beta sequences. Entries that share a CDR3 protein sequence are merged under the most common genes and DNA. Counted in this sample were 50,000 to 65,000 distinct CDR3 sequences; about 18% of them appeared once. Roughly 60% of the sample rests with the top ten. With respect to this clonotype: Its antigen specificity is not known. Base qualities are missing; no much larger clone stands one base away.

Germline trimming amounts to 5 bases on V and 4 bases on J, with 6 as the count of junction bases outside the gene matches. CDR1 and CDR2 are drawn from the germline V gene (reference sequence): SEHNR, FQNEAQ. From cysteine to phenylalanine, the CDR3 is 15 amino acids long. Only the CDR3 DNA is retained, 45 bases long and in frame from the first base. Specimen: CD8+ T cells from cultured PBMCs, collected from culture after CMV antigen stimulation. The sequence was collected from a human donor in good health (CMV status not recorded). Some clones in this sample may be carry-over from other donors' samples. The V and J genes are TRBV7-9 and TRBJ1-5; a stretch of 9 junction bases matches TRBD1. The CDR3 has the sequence CASSPQGAVNQPQHF. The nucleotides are TGTGCCAGCAGCCCACAGGGGGCTGTGAATCAGCCCCAGCATTTT.